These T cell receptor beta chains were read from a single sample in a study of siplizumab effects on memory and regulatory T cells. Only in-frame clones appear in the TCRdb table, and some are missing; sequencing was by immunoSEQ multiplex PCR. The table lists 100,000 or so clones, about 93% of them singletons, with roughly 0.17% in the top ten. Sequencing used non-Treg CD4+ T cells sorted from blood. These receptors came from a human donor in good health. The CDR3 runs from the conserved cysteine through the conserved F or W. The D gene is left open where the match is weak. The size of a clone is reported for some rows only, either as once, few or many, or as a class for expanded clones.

cdr3_nt: TGTGCCAGCAGTTTCACAGATACGCAGTATTTT
cdr3_aa: CASSFTDTQYF
d_call: NA
clone_size: NA
v_call: TRBV28
j_call: TRBJ2-3

cdr3_nt: TGTGCCAGCAGCCAGTTACAGGGGCCCTTTAAAAACGAGCAGTACTTC
cdr3_aa: CASSQLQGPFKNEQYF
d_call: TRBD1
clone_size: NA
v_call: TRBV11-2
j_call: TRBJ2-7

cdr3_nt: TGCGCCAGCAGCAATACAGGGGAGAGTTATCAGCCCCAGCATTTT
cdr3_aa: CASSNTGESYQPQHF
d_call: TRBD1
clone_size: NA
v_call: TRBV5-1
j_call: TRBJ1-5

cdr3_nt: TGTGCCAGCAGACCCATCGACCAAGGGAACACTGAAGCTTTCTTT
cdr3_aa: CASRPIDQGNTEAFF
d_call: NA
clone_size: NA
v_call: TRBV9
j_call: TRBJ1-1

cdr3_nt: TGTGCCAGCAGTTTGCGGTCCCTGGGAGACTACGAGCAGTACTTC
cdr3_aa: CASSLRSLGDYEQYF
d_call: NA
clone_size: NA
v_call: TRBV27
j_call: TRBJ2-7

cdr3_nt: TGTGCCAGCTCACCACCGTCGCAGGGGGCGTTCGGGGAGCTGTTTTTT
cdr3_aa: CASSPPSQGAFGELFF
d_call: TRBD1
clone_size: NA
v_call: TRBV18
j_call: TRBJ2-2

cdr3_nt: TGTGCCAGCAGCTTATCCAGGGTCAAGGACTCTGGGGCCAACGTCCTGACTTTC
cdr3_aa: CASSLSRVKDSGANVLTF
d_call: NA
clone_size: once
v_call: TRBV7-2
j_call: TRBJ2-6

cdr3_nt: TGTGCCAGCAGCACACAGACAGGGATGACTTCACCCCTCCACTTT
cdr3_aa: CASSTQTGMTSPLHF
d_call: TRBD1
clone_size: NA
v_call: TRBV7-9
j_call: TRBJ1-6

cdr3_nt: TGTGCCAGCAGCCCCACAGGGGGCTATACTGAAGCTTTCTTT
cdr3_aa: CASSPTGGYTEAFF
d_call: TRBD1
clone_size: NA
v_call: TRBV9
j_call: TRBJ1-1

cdr3_nt: TGTGCCAGCAGCCAAGAGTTAGCGAACACTGAAGCTTTCTTT
cdr3_aa: CASSQELANTEAFF
d_call: NA
clone_size: NA
v_call: TRBV14
j_call: TRBJ1-1

cdr3_nt: TGTGCCAGCAGTGAGAGGTCGGGGGGGCTTGGTACGCAGTATTTT
cdr3_aa: CASSERSGGLGTQYF
d_call: TRBD2
clone_size: NA
v_call: TRBV2
j_call: TRBJ2-3

cdr3_nt: TGTGCCAGCAGCTACAGCGAGGCTGAAGCTTTCTTT
cdr3_aa: CASSYSEAEAFF
d_call: NA
clone_size: NA
v_call: TRBV7-2
j_call: TRBJ1-1

cdr3_nt: TGTGCCAGCAGTTTAGGTGATAGGAGGACGGGCTATGGCTACACCTTC
cdr3_aa: CASSLGDRRTGYGYTF
d_call: NA
clone_size: NA
v_call: TRBV28
j_call: TRBJ1-2

cdr3_nt: TGTGCCAGCAGTTATGGGCTCTCTGGGGCCAACGTCCTGACTTTC
cdr3_aa: CASSYGLSGANVLTF
d_call: NA
clone_size: NA
v_call: TRBV6-5
j_call: TRBJ2-6

cdr3_nt: TGTGCCAGCAGCGCTGACAGGTGGGACACAGATACGCAGTATTTT
cdr3_aa: CASSADRWDTDTQYF
d_call: NA
clone_size: once
v_call: TRBV7-2
j_call: TRBJ2-3

cdr3_nt: TGTGCCAGCAGCTTATCCAGCGGGGTCACAGATACGCAGTATTTT
cdr3_aa: CASSLSSGVTDTQYF
d_call: TRBD2
clone_size: NA
v_call: TRBV7-6
j_call: TRBJ2-3

cdr3_nt: TGTGCCAGCAGGGATGGGACAGAGCGCGGGGGGCCCCTCCACTTT
cdr3_aa: CASRDGTERGGPLHF
d_call: TRBD1
clone_size: once
v_call: TRBV14
j_call: TRBJ1-6

cdr3_nt: TGTGCCAGCAGTTCCAGGGTCGCGAACACTGAAGCTTTCTTT
cdr3_aa: CASSSRVANTEAFF
d_call: NA
clone_size: NA
v_call: TRBV6-6
j_call: TRBJ1-1

cdr3_nt: TGTGCCAGCAGCCTAGGGACAGGGGGCTCTTCACCCCTCCACTTT
cdr3_aa: CASSLGTGGSSPLHF
d_call: TRBD1
clone_size: few
v_call: TRBV7-2
j_call: TRBJ1-6

cdr3_nt: TGCGCCAGCAGGGGGGACGTGTTGGAAGGGCCTTACACCGGGGAGCTGTTTTTT
cdr3_aa: CASRGDVLEGPYTGELFF
d_call: NA
clone_size: NA
v_call: TRBV23-1
j_call: TRBJ2-2

cdr3_nt: TGTGCCAGTACCAATAGGCGGGGGGCCCGTTTGACTGGCACAGATACGCAGTATTTT
cdr3_aa: CASTNRRGARLTGTDTQYF
d_call: TRBD2
clone_size: NA
v_call: TRBV19
j_call: TRBJ2-3

cdr3_nt: TGCGCCAGCAGCCCGGGACAGTTCTCTGGAAACACCATATATTTT
cdr3_aa: CASSPGQFSGNTIYF
d_call: TRBD1
clone_size: few
v_call: TRBV4-1
j_call: TRBJ1-3

cdr3_nt: TGCGCCAGCAGCTCTACAGGGAACACTGAAGCTTTCTTT
cdr3_aa: CASSSTGNTEAFF
d_call: NA
clone_size: NA
v_call: TRBV5-1
j_call: TRBJ1-1

cdr3_nt: TGTGCCAGCAGCGCCGAGACGAATTCACCCCTCCACTTT
cdr3_aa: CASSAETNSPLHF
d_call: NA
clone_size: NA
v_call: TRBV9
j_call: TRBJ1-6

cdr3_nt: TGTGCCAGTAGTCCACTACAAAGAGGCACAGATACGCAGTATTTT
cdr3_aa: CASSPLQRGTDTQYF
d_call: NA
clone_size: NA
v_call: TRBV19
j_call: TRBJ2-3

cdr3_nt: TGCAGCGTTGCGGGGGGCCTAAGCTCTGGAAACACCATATATTTT
cdr3_aa: CSVAGGLSSGNTIYF
d_call: NA
clone_size: NA
v_call: TRBV29-1
j_call: TRBJ1-3

cdr3_nt: TGTGCCAGTACCTGGGACAGGGGAGCCGGGGAGCTGTTTTTT
cdr3_aa: CASTWDRGAGELFF
d_call: TRBD1
clone_size: NA
v_call: TRBV19
j_call: TRBJ2-2

cdr3_nt: TGTGCCAGCAGTCTAGGGACAGGGGTTACCTACGAGCAGTACTTC
cdr3_aa: CASSLGTGVTYEQYF
d_call: TRBD1
clone_size: NA
v_call: TRBV27
j_call: TRBJ2-7

cdr3_nt: TGTGCCAGCAGTCCCAGGGACAGGGGGCGGCCTGGCTACACCTTC
cdr3_aa: CASSPRDRGRPGYTF
d_call: TRBD1
clone_size: NA
v_call: TRBV27
j_call: TRBJ1-2